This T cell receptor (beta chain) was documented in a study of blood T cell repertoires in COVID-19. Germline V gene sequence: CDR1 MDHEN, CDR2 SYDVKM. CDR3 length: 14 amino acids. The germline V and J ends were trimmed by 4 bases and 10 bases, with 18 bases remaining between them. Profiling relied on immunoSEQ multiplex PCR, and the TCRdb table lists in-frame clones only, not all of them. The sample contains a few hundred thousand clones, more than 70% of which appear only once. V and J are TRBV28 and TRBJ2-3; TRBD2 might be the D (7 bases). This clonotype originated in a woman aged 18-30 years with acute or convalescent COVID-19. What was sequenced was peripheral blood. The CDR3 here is CASSWGGGVWAQYF. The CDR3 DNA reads TGTGCCAGCAGTTGGGGGGGCGGTGTATGGGCGCAGTATTTT.